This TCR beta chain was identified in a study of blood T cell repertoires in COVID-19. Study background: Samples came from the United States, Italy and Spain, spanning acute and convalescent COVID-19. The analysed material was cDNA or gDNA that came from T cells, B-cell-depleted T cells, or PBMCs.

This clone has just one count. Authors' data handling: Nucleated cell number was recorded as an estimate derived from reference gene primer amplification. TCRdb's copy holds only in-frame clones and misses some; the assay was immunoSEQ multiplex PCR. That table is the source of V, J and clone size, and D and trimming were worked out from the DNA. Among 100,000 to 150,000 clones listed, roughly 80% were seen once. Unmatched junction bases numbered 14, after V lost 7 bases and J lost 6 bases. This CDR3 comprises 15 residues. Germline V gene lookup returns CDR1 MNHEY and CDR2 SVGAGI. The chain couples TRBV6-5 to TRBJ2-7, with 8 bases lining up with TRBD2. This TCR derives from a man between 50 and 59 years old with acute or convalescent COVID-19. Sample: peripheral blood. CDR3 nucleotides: TGTGCCAGCACCGAGATCTCGGGAGGGAGAGGCGAGCAGTACTTC. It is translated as CASTEISGGRGEQYF.